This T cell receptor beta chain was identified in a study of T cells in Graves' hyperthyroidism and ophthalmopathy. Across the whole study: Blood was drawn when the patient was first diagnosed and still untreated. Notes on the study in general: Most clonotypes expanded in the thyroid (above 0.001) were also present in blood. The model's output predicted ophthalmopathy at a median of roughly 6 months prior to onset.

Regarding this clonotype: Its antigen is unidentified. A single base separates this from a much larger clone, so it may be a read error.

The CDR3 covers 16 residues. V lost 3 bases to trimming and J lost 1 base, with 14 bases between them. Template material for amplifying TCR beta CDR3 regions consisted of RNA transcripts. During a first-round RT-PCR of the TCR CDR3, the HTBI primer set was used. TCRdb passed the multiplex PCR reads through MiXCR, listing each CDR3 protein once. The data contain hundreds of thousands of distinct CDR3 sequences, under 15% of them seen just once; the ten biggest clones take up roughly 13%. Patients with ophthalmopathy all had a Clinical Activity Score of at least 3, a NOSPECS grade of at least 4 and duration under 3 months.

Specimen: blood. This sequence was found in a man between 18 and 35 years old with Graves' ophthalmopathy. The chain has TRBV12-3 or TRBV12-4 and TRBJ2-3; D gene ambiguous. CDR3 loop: CASSFMPRGGTDTQYF. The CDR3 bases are TGTGCCAGCAGTTTTATGCCGCGAGGAGGCACAGATACGCAGTATTTT.